Given below is one T cell receptor beta chain in context. The data were obtained in a study of blood T cell repertoires in COVID-19. Study overall: T cells, B-cell-depleted T cells, or PBMCs supplied cDNA or gDNA.

CDR1 and CDR2 from the germline V gene are SGHRS and YFSETQ. The V segment lost 4 bases and the J segment 2 bases; nucleotides outside the gene matches: 5. The length of the CDR3 is 14 residues. TCRdb's copy holds only in-frame clones and misses some; the assay was immunoSEQ multiplex PCR. The data contain around 100,000 clones, roughly 80% of them singletons. The sequenced sample was peripheral blood. The clonotype originates from a woman older than 75 with active or convalescent COVID-19. This chain connects TRBV5-1 to TRBJ2-7, with TRBD1 matching 8 bases. This CDR3 reads CASSAGTGAYEQYF. The CDR3 bases are TGCGCCAGCAGCGCCGGGACAGGCGCCTACGAGCAGTACTTC.